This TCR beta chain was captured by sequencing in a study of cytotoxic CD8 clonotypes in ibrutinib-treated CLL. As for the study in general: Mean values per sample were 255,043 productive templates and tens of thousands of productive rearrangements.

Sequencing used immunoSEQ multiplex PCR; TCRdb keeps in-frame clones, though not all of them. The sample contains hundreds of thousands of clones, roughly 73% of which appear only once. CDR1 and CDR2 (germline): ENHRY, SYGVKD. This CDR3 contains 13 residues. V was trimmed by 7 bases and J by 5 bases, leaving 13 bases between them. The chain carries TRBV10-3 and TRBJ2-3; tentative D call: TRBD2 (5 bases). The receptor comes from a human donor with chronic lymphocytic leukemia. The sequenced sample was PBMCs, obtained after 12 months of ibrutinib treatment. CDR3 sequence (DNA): TGTGCCATCAAGAAGGGAGAGGAAGATACGCAGTATTTT. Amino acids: CAIKKGEEDTQYF.